The table lists the clone carrying this TCR beta chain with many counts. The data stem from a study of T cells after yellow fever vaccination. For the study at large: CD3, CD45RA, CCR7 and CD95 defined the sorted EM, EMRA, CM and Tscm memory subsets. Preparation of the low-cell-number fractions used SMART-Seq v4 Ultra Low Input.

TCRdb called the 5' RACE reads again in MiXCR, with one record for every CDR3 protein. The sample holds about 42,000 distinct CDR3 sequences, approximately 6.3% seen once. Notes on the study in general: Among primary-vaccination clones, most reappeared after the booster, at about 95% for CD4 and 88% for CD8. Just a small share of clonotypes turned up in the CD4 compartment as well as the CD8 compartment.

This CDR3 is built from 15 residues. Germline V gene lookup returns CDR1 SGHTA and CDR2 FQGNSA. V was clipped by 5 bases and J by 3 bases, with 16 bases between them. The receptor's source is a man under 40 who received the YFV17D yellow fever vaccine. The sample consisted of PBMCs, either bulk or a sorted T-cell subset (CD4+, CD8+, memory, or dextramer-sorted; not recorded which), taken 45 days after the yellow fever booster vaccination. V is TRBV7-2 and J is TRBJ1-1, with D unresolved. As DNA, the CDR3 is TGTGCCAGCAGCCGTGACGGGTATAGGGACACTGAAGCTTTCTTT. It is translated as CASSRDGYRDTEAFF.